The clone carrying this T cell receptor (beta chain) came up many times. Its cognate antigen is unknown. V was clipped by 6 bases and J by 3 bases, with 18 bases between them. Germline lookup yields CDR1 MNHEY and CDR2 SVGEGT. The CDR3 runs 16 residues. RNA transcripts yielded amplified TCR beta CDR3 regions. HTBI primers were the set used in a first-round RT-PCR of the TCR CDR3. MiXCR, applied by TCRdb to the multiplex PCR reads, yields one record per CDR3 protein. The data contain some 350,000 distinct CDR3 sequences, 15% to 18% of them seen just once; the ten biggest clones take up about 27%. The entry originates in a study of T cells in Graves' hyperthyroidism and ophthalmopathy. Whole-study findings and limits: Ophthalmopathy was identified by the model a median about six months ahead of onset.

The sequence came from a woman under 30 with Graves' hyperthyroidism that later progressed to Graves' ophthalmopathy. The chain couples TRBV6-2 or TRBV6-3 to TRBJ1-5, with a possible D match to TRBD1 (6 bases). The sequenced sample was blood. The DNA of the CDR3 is TGTGCCAGCAGGGGCATGTCGGCGGGGGCCAATCAGCCCCAGCATTTT. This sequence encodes CASRGMSAGANQPQHF.